One TCR beta chain is described in this entry. This receptor's antigen is unknown. It has no much larger one-base neighbor in the sample; base qualities were not kept. This record comes from a study of blood T cell repertoires in COVID-19 (dated by TCRdb to the early 2020s). Describing the broader study: The collaborator samples originated in the United States, Italy and Spain and spanned the acute and convalescent phases of COVID-19. Where available, HLA class I and class II types were obtained from metadata supplied by the sample provider rather than from assay-based typing. The dataset comprised deeply sampled blood TCRbeta repertoires from subjects exposed to, actively infected with, or recovered from COVID-19. A de-identified subject ID, COVID-19 status, age in years and sex were almost always included in the sample metadata. The samples were drawn from the first 160 participants of the ongoing ImmuneRACE study and from some 1,300 subjects provided by 6 global collaborators. The repertoires were released in a freely available public database meant as a resource for research on the immune response to SARS-CoV-2. The prospective study material was composed of cDNA or gDNA derived from T cells, B-cell-depleted T cells, or PBMCs. The research as a whole found: How much clinical and demographic metadata was included differed by source and by participant, and the metadata was provided uncurated.

In the prospective study, participants were about 18 to 95 years old, resided in fewer than 25 geographic areas of the United States, and were enrolled through a virtual design. Cohort assignment in the prospective study relied on participant-reported clinical history from a screening survey and a study questionnaire. In the prospective study, whole blood, serum and a nasopharyngeal or oropharyngeal swab were collected from each participant by mobile phlebotomists. Participants in the prospective study had the option to provide additional blood draws and questionnaires over a 2-month period. Before DNA extraction, blood samples from the prospective study were shipped at room temperature or frozen. TCRbeta CDR3 regions were amplified from genomic DNA by means of the immunoSEQ Assay, a bias-controlled multiplex PCR. The source study handled its data this way. The number of nucleated cells in each sample was estimated by amplification of reference gene primers within the assay. To quantify the absolute abundance of each unique TCRbeta CDR3 rearrangement, sequence reads were collapsed and filtered. Productive Simpson clonality was computed per sample as the square root of Simpson's diversity index over productive rearrangements. TCRdb's version of the immuneACCESS table is confined to in-frame rearrangements and falls short of the full clone set. An unresolved V gene accounts for under half of the shortfall where checked; the remainder is of unknown origin. The V and J calls and clone size come from that table; D and trimming were worked out from the DNA. This sample has 250,000 to 300,000 clones in its table, and around 90% of those were observed once. The ten largest clones capture 2.3% of the sample.

The cysteine opens and the phenylalanine closes a CDR3 of 15 amino acids. CDR3 DNA only is kept here, 45 bases in frame from base 1. Unmatched junction bases come to 6, with V trimmed by 5 bases and J by 6 bases. Via the germline V gene, CDR1 is SGHRS and CDR2 YFSETQ. The chain was built from TRBV5-1 and TRBJ2-1, and 12 junctional nucleotides match TRBD2. This clonotype was sampled from a woman aged 40 to 50 with acute COVID-19. Sequences were obtained from PBMCs or T cells enriched from blood (not recorded which). The nucleotide sequence reads TGCGCCAGCAGTCGACTAGCGGGAGCTCTCAATGAGCAGTTCTTC. It specifies CASSRLAGALNEQFF.